One sample yielded the 8 T cell receptor beta chains listed below, sequenced in a study of cytomegalovirus exposure and HLA in healthy donors. Vbeta (60) and Jbeta (13) primers were used in the PCR. The method was immunoSEQ multiplex PCR; TCRdb's version includes in-frame clones alone and lacks a portion of them. The sample contains some 150,000 clones, 82% of which appear only once. The source material was PBMCs. Receptors originate from a man between 18 and 29 years old in good health and CMV-seropositive.

The chain links TRBV5-4 to TRBJ2-7, with D possibly TRBD2 on 7 matching bases. CDR3 size: 14 residues. Trimming stripped 0 bases from V and 5 bases from J, with 12 bases between. Per germline, CDR1 SGHNT and CDR2 YYREEE (reference sequence). CDR3 residues: CASSLGWEGDEQYF. The CDR3 coding sequence is TGTGCCAGCAGCTTGGGCTGGGAGGGGGACGAGCAGTACTTC. Full variable domain (rest looked up from reference TRBV5-4 and TRBJ2-7): ETGVTQSPTHLIKTRGQQVTLRCSSQSGHNTVSWYQQALGQGPQFIFQYYREEENGRGNFPPRFSGLQFPNYSSELNVNALELDDSALYLCASSLGWEGDEQYFGPGTRLTVT.

This clone has just a few counts. The chain joins TRBV9 to TRBJ1-1; unclear D gene. There are 17 residues in the CDR3. V gave up 0 bases and J gave up 0 bases, with 15 bases separating them. Germline lookup yields CDR1 SGDLS and CDR2 YYNGEE. The CDR3 sequence is CASSVAGLGRLNTEAFF. For the CDR3, the DNA is TGTGCCAGCAGCGTAGCTGGACTTGGGCGATTGAACACTGAAGCTTTCTTT.

This chain links TRBV6-5 with TRBJ1-5, with 8 bases aligning to TRBD1. This CDR3 spans 13 amino acids. From germline, CDR1 is MNHEY and CDR2 SVGAGI. With 5 bases clipped from V and 6 bases from J, the junction kept 3 bases outside the gene matches. The DNA of the CDR3 is TGTGCCAGCAGTCAGGGGGCCGGTCAGCCCCAGCATTTT. It yields the protein CASSQGAGQPQHF.

The V gene is TRBV5-1, the J gene TRBJ2-7; D is perhaps TRBD2 (5 bases). Germline V lookup: CDR1 SGHRS, CDR2 YFSETQ. This CDR3 is 14 amino acids long. Trimming took off 1 base at V and 2 bases at J, with 10 bases between the two ends. The CDR3 region has the DNA TGCGCCAGCAGCTTGACCCACGGGGCCTACGAGCAGTACTTC. This gives the protein CASSLTHGAYEQYF.

This chain connects TRBV27 to TRBJ1-4; D is ambiguous. V lost 6 bases and J lost 4, with 15 bases in between. The CDR3 is made up of 15 amino acids. The V gene's germline CDR1 is MNHEY and CDR2 SMNVEV (reference sequence). The CDR3 bases are TGTGCCAGCAGCCTAGCACGGGGTTTTAATGAAAAACTGTTTTTT. Amino acids: CASSLARGFNEKLFF. Full variable domain (outside the CDR3, taken from reference TRBV27 and TRBJ1-4): EAQVTQNPRYLITVTGKKLTVTCSQNMNHEYMSWYRQDPGLGLRQIYYSMNVEVTDKGDVPEGYKVSRKEKRNFPLILESPSPNQTSLYFCASSLARGFNEKLFFGSGTQLSVL.

The chain couples TRBV5-5 to TRBJ1-3; 7 nucleotides match TRBD1. CDR1 and CDR2 (germline): SGHKS, YYEKEE (reference sequence). The CDR3 sequence is 15 residues long. Germline trimming cut 3 bases from V and 2 bases from J; bases unmatched to any gene: 5. The DNA for the CDR3 is TGTGCCAGCAGCTCGATCGGGACAGCTGGAAACACCATATATTTT. This sequence encodes CASSSIGTAGNTIYF.

A remark on this clone: This sample includes further DNA sequences coding for the same CDR3. The gene calls are TRBV11-3 and TRBJ1-1, with D uncertain. Between the trimmed V and J ends, which lost 8 bases and 1 base, there was a span of 8 bases. The germline gives CDR1 SGHNT, CDR2 YENEEA. This CDR3 has 12 residues. The CDR3 loop reads CASSLRNTEAFF. The CDR3 bases are TGTGCCAGCTCCCTCCGGAACACTGAAGCTTTCTTT. Complete variable domain (other parts from reference TRBV11-3 and TRBJ1-1): EAGVVQSPRYKIIEKKQPVAFWCNPISGHNTLYWYLQNLGQGPELLIRYENEEAVDDSQLPKDRFSAERLKGVDSTLKIQPAELGDSAVYLCASSLRNTEAFFGQGTRLTVV.

This clone was recorded only once. This chain joins TRBV9 and TRBJ1-1; D is perhaps TRBD1 (5 bases). Germline V gene lookup returns CDR1 SGDLS and CDR2 YYNGEE. This CDR3 contains 14 residues. The V end lost 0 bases, the J end lost 1 base, and 7 bases lay between the germline ends. In DNA form, the CDR3 reads TGTGCCAGCAGCGTAGGGACACAGAACACTGAAGCTTTCTTT. It codes for CASSVGTQNTEAFF.